Sequencing of this TCR beta chain was carried out in a study of OX40 agonist ivuxolimab in advanced cancers. Points from the study as a whole: Low normalized T-cell clonal expansion was also seen in some nonresponders. The authors did not determine the antigen specificity of the expanded peripheral T cells.

Assay used: immunoSEQ multiplex PCR; TCRdb lists only in-frame clones, some missing. Of 9,500 to 15,000 clones in the sample, about four fifths are singletons; the top ten hold around 20%. Blood sampling was done at baseline, cycle 4 day 1, and cycle 7 day 1. The CDR3 covers 14 residues. The ends were cut back, 2 bases at V and 2 bases at J, with 10 bases in the middle. CDR1 and CDR2 (germline): MDHEN, SYDVKM. As regards this clone: Its matching antigen is unknown.

The V and J genes are TRBV28 and TRBJ2-7, with D possibly TRBD2 on 6 matching bases. This clonotype was sampled from an adult with an advanced solid tumor such as melanoma, head and neck, liver or kidney cancer. Material: CD4+ or CD8+ T cells sorted from blood, obtained in a trial of the OX40 agonist ivuxolimab. Here the CDR3 DNA reads TGTGCCAGCAGTTTAATGCGGGGACCCTACGAGCAGTACTTC. This encodes CASSLMRGPYEQYF.